The following is a T cell receptor (beta chain) sequence with its context. Its antigen is unidentified. The sample belongs to a study of CD4 T cells in relation to SARS-CoV-2 and coronaviruses. At the level of the study: PBMCs were cultured with antigen for over 8 days before TCR beta sequencing.

The germline V and J ends were trimmed by 3 bases and 2 bases, with 11 bases remaining between them. The germline V gene has CDR1 SGHKS and CDR2 YYEKEE (reference sequence). The CDR3 loop spans 15 amino acids. Naive and memory CD4+ T cells were cultured with CEF, then survey-sequenced. The table came from immunoSEQ multiplex PCR; TCRdb's copy has only in-frame clones and leaves some out. Found here are about 39,000 clones, approximately 80% of them singletons; the top ten hold about a fifth. What was sequenced was memory CD4+ T cells from PBMCs, cultured in vitro. The rearrangement joins TRBV5-5 to TRBJ1-4, with D maybe TRBD1 (5 bases). The receptor was isolated from an adult with COVID-19. The DNA of the CDR3 is TGTGCCAGCAGCTCGCCAGGGTTCACTAATGAAAAACTGTTTTTT. Protein sequence: CASSSPGFTNEKLFF.